Sequencing of this TCR beta chain was carried out in a study of cytomegalovirus exposure and HLA in healthy donors. 60 Vbeta and 13 Jbeta primers were used in PCR. Using immunoSEQ multiplex PCR, the repertoire was profiled, and TCRdb retains in-frame clones only, with some absent. The profile covers around 210,000 clones, with approximately 84% appearing a single time and approximately 0.24% taken by the ten largest. Donors counted as nominally healthy when sampled, yet unrecorded immune exposures were likely. Germline values: CDR1 LGHNA, CDR2 YNFKEQ. The CDR3 has 12 amino acids. Trimming pared 4 bases from V and 3 bases from J, leaving 7 bases between.

The rearrangement joins TRBV4-2 to TRBJ2-7, with D perhaps matching TRBD1 (5 bases). Source material: PBMCs. The receptor was isolated from a girl aged 2-9 years in good health and CMV-seronegative. CDR3 DNA: TGTGCCAGCAGCCGCGACAGCTACGAGCAGTACTTC. Protein: CASSRDSYEQYF.